A single sample gave rise to the 22 T cell receptor beta chains below, sequenced in a study of CD8+ T cells in alopecia areata. RNA was extracted and reverse transcribed into cDNA as the sequencing template. Sequencing used immunoSEQ multiplex PCR; TCRdb keeps in-frame clones, though not all of them. Captured here are about 270,000 clones, none seen once; the top ten comprise roughly 1.2%. Sorting of pooled cutaneous lymph node cells used CD4, CD8alpha, NKG2D, NKG2ACE and other markers. Source material: CD4+ T cells sorted from a lymph node. Receptors were obtained from a C3H/HeJ mouse with alopecia areata. MHC haplotype of the strain: H2-k.

As regards this clone: Genes and germline come from the mouse. The read comes to an end 4 residues before the CDR3 does, leaving the germline J gene to fill in the end. The same CDR3 can be traced to other DNA sequences in this sample. V gene TRBV13-3 combines with J gene TRBJ2-5, with 8 positions matching TRBD1. CDR1 and CDR2 from the germline V gene are NNHDY and SYVADS. The CDR3 covers 14 residues. The ends lost 2 bases at V and 2 bases at J; junction bases unmatched: 1. CDR3 bases read: TGTGCCAGCAGTGACAGGGGGCGCCAAGAC. It translates to CASSDRGRQD. The CDR3, in full, reads CASSDRGRQDTQYF. Based on the CDR3 plus reference TRBV13-3 and TRBJ2-5, the full variable domain is EAAVTQSPRSKVAVTGGKVTLSCHQTNNHDYMYWYRQDTGHGLRLIHYSYVADSTEKGDIPDGYKASRPSQENFSLILELASLSQTAVYFCASSDRGRQDTQYFGPGTRLLVL.

This clone was detected a few times. Mouse gene names and germline throughout. CDR3 DNA (partial): TGTGCCAGCAGTGCAGCAAGGGGAAGTGCAGAA. Its protein product is CASSAARGSAE. The complete CDR3 protein is CASSAARGSAETLYF. V and J are TRBV13-1 and TRBJ2-3, with D perhaps TRBD1 (5 bases). Coverage ceases 4 residues before the CDR3 finishes, and the germline J gene fills in the end. CDR1 and CDR2 (germline): NSHNY, SYGAGN. Trimming removed 3 bases from V and 0 bases from J, with 11 bases in between. The CDR3 has 15 amino acids.

With respect to this clone: The gene symbols are mouse symbols. Coverage ceases 4 residues before the CDR3 finishes, and the germline J gene fills in the end. The genes are TRBV5 and TRBJ2-1, with TRBD1 matching 8 bases. Germline trimming cut 4 bases from V and 1 base from J; bases unmatched to any gene: 3. Germline CDR1 is LGHNA and CDR2 is YNLKQL (reference sequence). The CDR3 is 15 amino acids. Here the CDR3 reads CASSLTGENYAEQFF. The CDR3 bases that were read are TGTGCCAGCAGCCTGACAGGGGAAAACTATGCT.

About this clone: The genes are named according to mouse. The read is 4 residues too short to cover the CDR3 end, so that end is filled in from the germline J gene. The chain employs TRBV19 and TRBJ1-1; perhaps TRBD1 as D (6 bases). The CDR3 sequence is 14 residues long. V lost 2 bases, J lost 0 bases, and 8 bases lay in between. Per the germline V gene, CDR1 is FNHDT and CDR2 is SITEND (reference sequence). The CDR3 protein is CASSINRANTEVFF. The CDR3 bases that were read are TGTGCCAGCAGTATCAACAGGGCAAACACA.

This clone was detected only a few times. The genes are named according to mouse. The CDR3 end is not reached by the read, which stops 4 residues before it; the germline J gene fills it in. The gene calls are TRBV17 and TRBJ1-1; 7 bases line up with TRBD1. CDR1 and CDR2 (germline): MNHDT, YYDKIL. There are 14 residues in the CDR3. V was clipped by 11 bases and J by 3 bases; unmatched bases: 12. Here the CDR3 reads CADFSTGFDTEVFF. The part of the CDR3 DNA that was read is TGTGCTGACTTCTCGACAGGGTTCGACACA.

As to this clone: Gene and germline names: mouse. The sequenced fragment ends 4 residues before the CDR3 boundary, so the rest is inferred from the germline J gene. The chain uses TRBV13-2 and TRBJ2-2, with 8 bases matching TRBD1. Germline assignment: CDR1 NNHNN and CDR2 SYGAGS (reference sequence). This CDR3 contains 16 residues. V trimming: 4 bases; J trimming: 0 bases; junction bases outside the gene matches: 5. CDR3 DNA, as far as it was read: TGTGCCAGCGGTCCCACAGGGGGGTCAAACACCGGG. Its translation is CASGPTGGSNTG. The entire CDR3 sequence reads CASGPTGGSNTGQLYF.

With respect to this clone: The listed genes are named as in mouse. The read finishes 4 residues shy of the CDR3 end, and the germline J gene is used to complete it. The sample has other DNA sequences that encode this CDR3 too. The rearrangement joins TRBV31 to TRBJ2-2, with D maybe TRBD1 (5 bases). The V and J ends lost 0 bases and 1 base respectively, with 6 bases between them. The CDR3 contains 14 residues. Germline V gene sequence: CDR1 GKSSPN, CDR2 SITVG. CDR3: CAWSLGENTGQLYF. CDR3 DNA (partial): TGTGCCTGGAGTCTAGGGGAAAACACCGGG.

On this clone itself: Germline and genes: mouse. The CDR3 end falls 4 residues outside the read, so it is completed with the germline J gene. The rearrangement uses TRBV13-2 and TRBJ2-4; D possibly corresponds to TRBD2 (5 bases). CDR1 is NNHNN, CDR2 SYGAGS, per germline (reference sequence). Trimming stripped 4 bases from V and 0 bases from J, with 9 bases between. This CDR3 is built from 14 residues. Partial CDR3 DNA: TGTGCCAGCGGTCCTGGGCGTAGTCAAAAC. Encoded protein: CASGPGRSQN. The complete CDR3 reads CASGPGRSQNTLYF.

This clone was counted between two and nine times. Gene names and germline match the mouse. The read terminates 4 residues before the CDR3 end, so the remaining end is supplied by the germline J gene. V is TRBV13-1 and J is TRBJ2-3; 7 bases line up with TRBD1. The CDR3 loop spans 15 amino acids. From germline, CDR1 is NSHNY and CDR2 SYGAGN. The ends lost 3 bases at V and 0 bases at J; junction bases unmatched: 4. The CDR3 region is CASSAGQISAETLYF. Partial CDR3 DNA: TGTGCCAGCAGTGCGGGACAGATTAGTGCAGAA.

Comment on this clone: Genes and germline are mouse. The read comes to an end 4 residues before the CDR3 does, leaving the germline J gene to fill in the end. The chain links TRBV19 to TRBJ2-2; 9 bases match TRBD1. Trimming at V came to 6 bases and at J to 3 bases, leaving 6 bases not matched to a gene. The CDR3 has 15 amino acids. CDR1 is FNHDT and CDR2 is SITEND in the germline V gene (reference sequence). The CDR3 here is CASTQDRGHTGQLYF. CDR3 DNA (partial): TGTGCCAGCACCCAGGACAGGGGACACACCGGG.

On this clone itself: Mouse names are used for the genes. The missing CDR3 end, 4 residues past where the read stops, is filled in from the germline J gene. The J gene is TRBJ2-1, the V gene TRBV13-1; 11 bases are a match to TRBD1. Germline CDR1 NSHNY, CDR2 SYGAGN. This CDR3 comprises 13 residues. CDR3 DNA (partial): TGTGCCAGCAGTCCGGACAGGGGGCCT. As protein: CASSPDRGP. The complete CDR3 protein is CASSPDRGPEQFF.

Comment on this clone: The germline and genes are mouse ones. The CDR3 end falls 4 residues outside the read, so it is completed with the germline J gene. The identical CDR3 is also encoded by other nucleotide sequences in the sample. The chain joins TRBV13-1 to TRBJ2-5; D possibly corresponds to TRBD1 (6 bases). V was pared by 4 bases and J by 2 bases, with 8 bases between. The length of the CDR3 is 13 residues. Germline CDR1 is NSHNY and CDR2 is SYGAGN. CDR3: CASSSTGQDTQYF. CDR3 DNA (partial): TGTGCCAGCAGTTCGACAGGCCAAGAC.

Concerning this clone: The germline and genes are mouse ones. Coverage ceases 4 residues before the CDR3 finishes, and the germline J gene fills in the end. The V and J genes are TRBV5 and TRBJ1-2; the match to TRBD1 covers 9 bases. Germline CDR1 and CDR2: LGHNA and YNLKQL (reference sequence). CDR3 length: 16 residues. V dropped 0 bases and J dropped 0; count of bases not matched to a gene: 2. The CDR3 spells CASSQDWTGANSDYTF. CDR3 DNA (partial): TGTGCCAGCAGCCAAGATTGGACAGGGGCAAACTCC.

On this clone itself: Gene names are the mouse ones. The read terminates 4 residues before the CDR3 end, so the remaining end is supplied by the germline J gene. The chain links TRBV13-2 to TRBJ2-5; 10 bases line up with TRBD2. This CDR3 has 15 amino acids. CDR1 is NNHNN, CDR2 SYGAGS, per germline (reference sequence). CDR3 protein: CASGDDGTGVDTQYF. Partial CDR3 DNA: TGTGCCAGCGGTGATGATGGGACTGGGGTGGAC.

On this clone itself: Gene names denote mouse genes. The read ends 4 residues early relative to the CDR3; the germline J gene fills the gap. This chain joins TRBV1 and TRBJ1-1; D gene unclear. Germline V gives CDR1 NSQYPW, CDR2 LRSPGD (reference sequence). CDR3 size: 14 residues. V gave up 3 bases and J gave up 0 bases, with 8 bases separating them. The CDR3 loop reads CTCSAARSNTEVFF. The CDR3 DNA, read in part, is TGCACCTGCAGTGCGGCCAGGTCAAACACA.

As for this clone: Each gene name is a mouse one. The read gets to within 4 residues of the CDR3 end, and the germline J gene fills in the rest. Other DNA sequences in the same sample also yield this CDR3. This sequence joins TRBV1 and TRBJ2-1; D might be TRBD1 (6 bases). The V and J ends lost 0 bases and 3 bases respectively, with 9 bases between them. The length of the CDR3 is 15 residues. The germline V gene encodes CDR1 NSQYPW and CDR2 LRSPGD (reference sequence). The chain's CDR3 is CTCSADRGSYAEQFF. The sequenced part of the CDR3 DNA is TGCACCTGCAGTGCAGACAGGGGATCCTATGCT.

This clone turned up a few times. Gene names are the mouse ones. The read falls 4 residues short of the CDR3 end, and the missing part is taken from the germline J gene. The J gene is TRBJ1-2, the V gene TRBV13-3; D is perhaps TRBD1 (5 bases). The CDR3 runs to 13 residues. The germline V gene has CDR1 NNHDY and CDR2 SYVADS. V lost 4 bases and J lost 3, with 10 bases in between. CDR3 amino acids: CASSPRAYSDYTF. CDR3 DNA (partial): TGTGCCAGCAGTCCCAGGGCGTACTCC.

Only a few counts were recorded for this clone. Gene names and germline match the mouse. From the germline J gene comes the end of the CDR3, since the read stops 4 residues before it. This chain links TRBV5 with TRBJ2-5, with 7 bases aligning to TRBD1. In germline, CDR1 is LGHNA, CDR2 YNLKQL (reference sequence). J lost 0 bases, V lost 3 bases, and 6 bases had no gene match. This CDR3 has 16 residues. CDR3 DNA, as far as it was read: TGTGCCAGCAGCCAGCTCGGGACAGTTAACCAAGAC. Residues: CASSQLGTVNQD. The CDR3 reads in full as CASSQLGTVNQDTQYF.

This clone was seen a few times. The genes are named according to mouse. The CDR3 extends 4 residues past the end of the read, so its final part is completed from the germline J gene. Other nucleotide sequences from this sample produce the same CDR3. V usage is TRBV13-3 and J usage is TRBJ2-5; 9 nucleotides match TRBD1. The CDR3 is 13 amino acids. CDR1 is NNHDY, CDR2 SYVADS, per germline. CDR3 bases read: TGTGCCAGCAGTTACAGGGGGCGAGAC. Translated, it gives CASSYRGRD. The whole CDR3 protein is CASSYRGRDTQYF.

Notes on this clone: Genes here carry mouse names. The read comes to an end 4 residues before the CDR3 does, leaving the germline J gene to fill in the end. The chain is built from TRBV13-1 and TRBJ2-5; D unresolved. The CDR3 is made up of 14 amino acids. Germline CDR1 NSHNY, CDR2 SYGAGN. V lost 3 bases and J lost 0, with 8 bases in between. CDR3 DNA, as far as it was read: TGTGCCAGCAGTGCTGATGTTAACCAAGAC. Translation gives CASSADVNQD. The whole CDR3 sequence is CASSADVNQDTQYF.

About this clone itself: The genes and germline here are from mouse. The read gets to within 3 residues of the CDR3 end, and the germline J gene fills in the rest. Other nucleotide sequences in the sample specify the same CDR3. The V gene is TRBV1, the J gene TRBJ1-6, with D hard to call. TRBJ1-6 is an ORF; its function is uncertain. The V end was cut by 4 bases, the J end by 7 bases, with 8 bases between. CDR1 and CDR2 from the germline V gene are NSQYPW and LRSPGD (reference sequence). The CDR3 is 13 residues long. CDR3: CTCSGTANSPLYF. The CDR3 bases that were read are TGCACCTGCAGTGGAACAGCAAATTCGCCC.

This clone has only a few counts. Gene names follow the mouse nomenclature. With the read ending 4 residues before the CDR3 end, the germline J gene is used to fill in that end. The chain uses TRBV13-2 and TRBJ2-5; TRBD2 matches 9 bases. V was pared by 1 base and J by 3 bases, with 6 bases of the junction left unmatched. This CDR3 contains 16 residues. CDR1 NNHNN and CDR2 SYGAGS come from the germline V gene (reference sequence). The CDR3 protein is CASGDLLGGGQDTQYF. CDR3 DNA (partial): TGTGCCAGCGGTGATTTACTGGGGGGCGGGCAAGAC.